This T cell receptor beta chain was retrieved from a study of T cells in Graves' hyperthyroidism and ophthalmopathy (dated by TCRdb to the late 2010s). Describing the broader study: Peripheral blood samples were taken at the time of initial diagnosis, prior to any treatment. To identify TCR V-J signatures that set the groups apart, the researchers used a discovery cohort of about a hundred patients, made up of roughly 45 with Graves' ophthalmopathy and 57 with stable Graves' hyperthyroidism. Prospective prediction of ophthalmopathy was tested in an independent validation cohort of fewer than 20 hyperthyroidism patients and 15 to 17 patients who later progressed to ophthalmopathy. For training and testing, the 100 or so patients in the discovery cohort were randomly divided in a 7:3 ratio. The study also compared thyroid tissue and blood T-cell repertoires from a handful of Graves' hyperthyroidism patients. After sampling, hyperthyroidism patients received methimazole starting at 30 mg daily, and ophthalmopathy patients received high-dose intravenous methylprednisolone. The paper reports TCR Vbeta CDR3 sequencing of approximately 140 peripheral blood samples: under 45 ophthalmopathy, about 75 hyperthyroidism and approximately 17 progressor patients. Results the study describes overall, beyond this receptor: Most expanded thyroid clonotypes (frequency above 0.001) were also detected in blood, a finding suggesting that blood repertoires may reflect thyroid immune responses. Sample size was not statistically predetermined, and blinding of investigators to group allocation was not performed. In cross-validation, a model built on a 13 V-J signature told ophthalmopathy apart from stable hyperthyroidism with less than 90% sensitivity and 81% to 82% specificity, and in testing the same model reached 80%/75%. In validation, the model predicted progression to ophthalmopathy with 55% to 71% sensitivity and approximately 72% specificity, a median of around 6.6 months before onset.

This clonotype was counted a few times. The specificity of this receptor is unknown. One base away there is no much larger clone; base qualities are not given. V and J are truncated by 3 bases and 2 bases respectively, leaving an intervening sequence of 13 bases. The CDR3 holds 15 amino acids from the cysteine to the phenylalanine. CDR3 DNA is the only sequence kept; it has 45 bases, read in frame from the first base. The germline V gene provides CDR1 SGHRS and CDR2 YFSETQ. In the ophthalmopathy patients, disease was moderately to severely active, with a Clinical Activity Score of 3 or more, a NOSPECS grade of 4 or more, and a duration of less than 3 months. Any patient with an uncontrolled infection, another autoimmune disease, pregnancy or lactation was excluded. Clinical symptoms, serum thyroxine and TRAb, thyroid ultrasound, and orbital computed tomography formed the basis for the diagnoses. Ficoll-Paque density gradient centrifugation was used to isolate PBMCs from 10 ml of fresh peripheral blood. Total RNA was extracted with Trizol reagent, and quality was checked on an Agilent 2100 Bioanalyzer.

Amplification of TCR beta CDR3 regions was carried out from RNA transcripts. For the first round of RT-PCR on the TCR CDR3, the HTBI primer set was used together with the Qiagen OneStep RT-PCR kit. A second multiplex PCR round built the libraries, followed by size selection and purification. Sequencing of the libraries was done on an Illumina HiSeq2000 using paired-end 100 bp reads. As for how the authors treated the data: SOAPnuke was used to process the raw data, removing reads that contained adapters or uncalled bases, had a mean Phred below 15, or lacked an exact match to the constant primer or identifier. High-quality paired reads were merged using COPE v1.2.5, and each unique nucleotide sequence was defined as a clonotype. MiTCR v1.1 was used to align clonotypes to the IMGT TRBV, TRBD and TRBJ reference segments. The analysis was restricted to V-J combinations with a frequency above 0.0001, which together covered 99% to 99.2% of the repertoires. The TCS score was defined as the ratio of F50 (clonal expansion) to E x V (chaos), calculated using BLOSUM62-based TCRdist between CDR3 peptides within each V-J. Welch's t-statistics and random forest reduced fewer than 600 V-J features to fewer than 15, which were used in a naive Bayes classifier (R e1071). In TCRdb, the public reads were trimmed at Q25 with fastp and aligned with MiXCR, with productive beta chains retained. CDR3 protein duplicates are merged, each entry listing the most common genes and DNA. The V and J calls reflect TCRdb's pipeline rather than the authors' work. The sample records around 530,000 distinct CDR3 sequences, 17% of which are singletons. The ten biggest clones cover about 16% of the sample.

This receptor was obtained from a woman younger than 35 with Graves' ophthalmopathy. The chain uses TRBV5-1 and TRBJ2-3; no D segment can be confidently identified. Sequenced sample: blood. The nucleotide sequence reads TGCGCCAGCAGCTCCAATACTGGAAACACAGATACGCAGTATTTT. Translation gives CASSSNTGNTDTQYF.